The T cell receptor beta chain described here comes from a study of beta chain features in type 1 diabetes. Overall study: Patients shared similar age, gender and cell yields with healthy donors. Study observations and caveats: Researchers report that Type 1 diabetes patients had moderately but significantly shorter TCRB CDR3s across all four CD4+ subsets. It was possible that PCR favored shorter templates, equally so in patients and controls.

Regarding this clone: Its target is unknown.

CDR1 is SGHTA, CDR2 FQGNSA, per germline. CDR3 length: 15 residues. Trimming shortened V by 3 bases and J by 6 bases, and 15 bases separated the two germline ends. Expressed TCRB transcripts were sequenced because the isolated RNA had all been reverse transcribed beforehand. This table comes from immunoSEQ multiplex PCR, and its TCRdb copy is limited to in-frame clones, with some not included. This sample has about 340,000 clones, with over 7% found just once. The sample consisted of central memory CD4+ T cells from blood. This clonotype originated in a man younger than 40 with type 1 diabetes. The chain recombines TRBV7-2 with TRBJ2-1, with a weak D call TRBD2 (5 bases). In nucleotides, the CDR3 is TGTGCCAGCAGCTTTGGCACGGGCGGGCCCAATGAGCAGTTCTTC. As protein: CASSFGTGGPNEQFF.